One and the same sample provided the 12 T cell receptor beta chains below, sequenced in a study of CD8+ T cells in alopecia areata. Once RNA had been extracted, it was reverse transcribed into cDNA to act as the sequencing template. Data came from immunoSEQ multiplex PCR; TCRdb stores just in-frame clones and leaves some out. The sample holds 120,000 or so clones, about 51% seen once. Sequencing was carried out using NKG2D-low CD8+ T cells sorted from blood. The source is a human donor with alopecia areata.

This clone was seen once. The J gene is TRBJ2-3, the V gene TRBV27; D is possibly TRBD1 or TRBD2 (5 bases each). With 2 bases removed from V and 2 bases from J, the gap between germline ends came to 14 bases. CDR3 length: 16 residues. Germline-derived CDR1 and CDR2 are MNHEY and SMNVEV (reference sequence). This CDR3 reads CASSLLGDGTTDTQYF. The CDR3 nucleotides are TGTGCCAGCAGTTTACTCGGTGACGGGACCACAGATACGCAGTATTTT.

A remark on this clone: An end of the junction differs from the germline gene, which may be a read error. The chain joins TRBV6-5 to TRBJ2-4; no reliable D call. CDR1 MNHEY and CDR2 SVGAGI come from the germline V gene. This CDR3 has 13 residues. In DNA form, the CDR3 reads TGTGCCAGCAAATCGGGCCCCAAGAACATTCAGTACTTC. It yields the protein CASKSGPKNIQYF.

This clone was observed a handful of times. The rearrangement uses TRBV30 and TRBJ2-7; no clear D. The CDR3 has 13 residues. Germline CDR1 and CDR2: GTSNPN and SVGIG (reference sequence). The V end was cut by 2 bases, the J end by 7 bases, with 15 bases between. The CDR3: CAWSTDPSGEQYF. The DNA of the CDR3 is TGTGCCTGGAGTACGGACCCTTCTGGGGAGCAGTACTTC.

This chain joins TRBV2 and TRBJ2-1, with D uncertain. In germline, CDR1 is SNHLY, CDR2 FYNNEI. The length of the CDR3 is 16 residues. With 3 bases removed from V and 3 bases from J, the gap between germline ends came to 15 bases. CDR3 in amino acids: CASSDGTSDNYNEQFF. The CDR3 DNA is TGTGCCAGCAGTGACGGCACCTCTGACAACTACAATGAGCAGTTCTTC.

The CDR3 loop is CASSPSGGAADTQYF. CDR3 sequence (DNA): TGTGCCAGCAGTCCGAGCGGGGGGGCCGCAGATACGCAGTATTTT. The chain employs TRBV6-6 and TRBJ2-3, with 10 positions matching TRBD2. The CDR3 loop spans 15 amino acids. Germline V gives CDR1 MNHNY, CDR2 SVGAGI (reference sequence). J was trimmed by 4 bases and V by 5 bases; bases with no gene match: 6.

This clone was detected a few times. The V gene is TRBV29-1, the J gene TRBJ2-5; no definite D call. The CDR3 runs to 15 residues. Trimming pared 1 base from V and 4 bases from J, leaving 16 bases between. Germline assignment: CDR1 SQVTM and CDR2 ANQGSEA. CDR3 in amino acids: CSVEVLDPFVETQYF. CDR3 DNA: TGCAGCGTTGAAGTTCTGGACCCGTTCGTAGAGACCCAGTACTTC.

A few counts support this clone. V gene TRBV4-3 combines with J gene TRBJ1-1, with D unresolved. This CDR3 region has 14 residues. V was pared by 1 base and J by 11 bases, with 17 bases between. In germline, CDR1 is LGHNA, CDR2 YSLEER. CDR3 residues: CASSQATDGIGAFF. In DNA, the CDR3 is TGCGCCAGCAGCCAAGCGACGGATGGGATCGGGGCTTTCTTT.

The rearrangement uses TRBV27 and TRBJ2-3, with a tentative D call TRBD2 (5 bases). Germline V gene lookup returns CDR1 MNHEY and CDR2 SMNVEV (reference sequence). There are 12 residues in the CDR3. V lost 6 bases and J lost 8, with 12 bases in between. CDR3 in amino acids: CASSEVRGTQYF. The CDR3 bases are TGTGCCAGCAGCGAAGTCCGGGGTACGCAGTATTTT.

This chain connects TRBV27 to TRBJ1-5; unclear D gene. The CDR3 sequence is 13 residues long. In germline, CDR1 is MNHEY, CDR2 SMNVEV (reference sequence). The V end lost 2 bases, the J end lost 4 bases, and 6 bases lay between the germline ends. The CDR3 here is CASSLRVNQPQHF. CDR3 DNA: TGTGCCAGCAGTTTACGCGTAAATCAGCCCCAGCATTTT.

The gene calls are TRBV29-1 and TRBJ2-3; the D is unclear. Germline CDR1 is SQVTM and CDR2 is ANQGSEA. The CDR3 length is 15 residues. V was trimmed by 4 bases and J by 2 bases, leaving 16 bases between them. This CDR3 is CSVVWAASFTDTQYF. Here the CDR3 DNA reads TGCAGCGTTGTATGGGCGGCTTCATTCACAGATACGCAGTATTTT.

The chain recombines TRBV4-1 with TRBJ2-7; D remains ambiguous. This CDR3 has 14 residues. V shed 0 bases and J shed 9 bases, with 15 bases lying between them. Germline values: CDR1 MGHRA, CDR2 YSYEKL. The CDR3 nucleotides are TGCGCCAGCAGCCAAGAGCCGTCCGCAACGGGGCAGTACTTC. It codes for CASSQEPSATGQYF.

This clone has just one count. V gene TRBV7-8 combines with J gene TRBJ2-5, with 12 bases that match TRBD2. CDR3 length: 20 residues. With 1 base clipped from V and 2 bases from J, the junction kept 14 bases outside the gene matches. CDR1 and CDR2 (germline): SGHVS, FQNEAQ. The CDR3 loop reads CASSLVVTGASGGVQETQYF. DNA of the CDR3: TGTGCCAGCAGCTTAGTAGTAACAGGCGCTAGCGGGGGGGTTCAAGAGACCCAGTACTTC. The full variable domain, with the rest looked up from reference TRBV7-8 and TRBJ2-5, is GAGVSQSPRYKVAKRGQDVALRCDPISGHVSLFWYQQALGQGPEFLTYFQNEAQLDKSGLPSDRFFAERPEGSVSTLKIQRTQQEDSAVYLCASSLVVTGASGGVQETQYFGPGTRLLVL.